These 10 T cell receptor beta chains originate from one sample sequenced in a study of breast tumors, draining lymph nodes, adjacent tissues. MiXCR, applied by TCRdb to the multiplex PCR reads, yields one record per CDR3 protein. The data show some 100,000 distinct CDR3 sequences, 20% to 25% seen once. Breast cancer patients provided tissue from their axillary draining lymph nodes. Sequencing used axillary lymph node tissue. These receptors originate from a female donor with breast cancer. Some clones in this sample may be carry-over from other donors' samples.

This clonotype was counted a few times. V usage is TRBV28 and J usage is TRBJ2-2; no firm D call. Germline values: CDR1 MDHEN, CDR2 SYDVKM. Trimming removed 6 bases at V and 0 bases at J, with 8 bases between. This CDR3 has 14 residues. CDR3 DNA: TGTGCCAGCAGGTTCCACGCGAACACCGGGGAGCTGTTTTTT. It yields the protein CASRFHANTGELFF. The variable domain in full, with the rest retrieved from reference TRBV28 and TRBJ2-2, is DVKVTQSSRYLVKRTGEKVFLECVQDMDHENMFWYRQDPGLGLRLIYFSYDVKMKEKGDIPEGYSVSREKKERFSLILESASTNQTSMYLCASRFHANTGELFFGEGSRLTVL.

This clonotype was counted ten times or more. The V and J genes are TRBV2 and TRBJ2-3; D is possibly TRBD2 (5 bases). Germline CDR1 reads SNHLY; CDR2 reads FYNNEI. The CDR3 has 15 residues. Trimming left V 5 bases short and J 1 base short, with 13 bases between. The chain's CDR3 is CASSLDVRGTDTQYF. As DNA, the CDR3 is TGTGCCAGCAGTCTGGACGTGAGGGGCACAGATACGCAGTATTTT.

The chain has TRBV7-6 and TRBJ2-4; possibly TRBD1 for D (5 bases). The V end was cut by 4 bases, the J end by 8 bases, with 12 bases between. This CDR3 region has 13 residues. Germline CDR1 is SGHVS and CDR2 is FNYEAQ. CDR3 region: CASSSGLLDIQYF. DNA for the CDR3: TGTGCCAGCAGCTCAGGGTTATTGGACATTCAGTACTTC.

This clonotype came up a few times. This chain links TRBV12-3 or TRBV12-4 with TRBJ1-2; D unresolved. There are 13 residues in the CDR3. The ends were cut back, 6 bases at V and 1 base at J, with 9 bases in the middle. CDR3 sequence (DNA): TGTGCCAGCAGCCGAACAGTTAACTATGGCTACACCTTC. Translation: CASSRTVNYGYTF.

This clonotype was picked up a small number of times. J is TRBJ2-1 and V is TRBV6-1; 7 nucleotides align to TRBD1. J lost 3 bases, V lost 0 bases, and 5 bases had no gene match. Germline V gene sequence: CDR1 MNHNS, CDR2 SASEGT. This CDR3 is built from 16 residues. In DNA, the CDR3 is TGTGCCAGCAGTGAAGCGCGCAGGGGGAGCTACAATGAGCAGTTCTTC. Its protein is CASSEARRGSYNEQFF.

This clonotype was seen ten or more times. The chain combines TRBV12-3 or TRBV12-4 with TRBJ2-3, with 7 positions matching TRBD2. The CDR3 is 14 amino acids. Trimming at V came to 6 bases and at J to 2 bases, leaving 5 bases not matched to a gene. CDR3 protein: CASSNGRNTDTQYF. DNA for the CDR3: TGTGCCAGCAGCAACGGGAGGAACACAGATACGCAGTATTTT.

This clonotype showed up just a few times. In DNA, the CDR3 is TGTGCCAGCTCACCATCGGGGCAGACTAACTATGGCTACACCTTC. It codes for CASSPSGQTNYGYTF. The rearrangement uses TRBV18 and TRBJ1-2; a weak D match, TRBD1 (5 bases). This CDR3 region has 15 residues. V was shortened by 2 bases and J by 0 bases, with 10 bases between the two germline ends. Germline CDR1 KGHSH, CDR2 LQKENI.

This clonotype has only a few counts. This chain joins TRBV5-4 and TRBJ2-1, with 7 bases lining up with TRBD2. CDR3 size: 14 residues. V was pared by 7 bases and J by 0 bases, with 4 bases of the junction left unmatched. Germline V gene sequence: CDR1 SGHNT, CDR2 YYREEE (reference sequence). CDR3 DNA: TGTGCCAGCGGGGGAGGGAGCTCCTACAATGAGCAGTTCTTC. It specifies CASGGGSSYNEQFF.

CDR3 residues: CASSFDRATGYTF. CDR3 in DNA: TGTGCCAGCAGCTTCGACAGGGCCACTGGCTACACCTTC. This rearrangement joins TRBV28 to TRBJ1-2; 7 nucleotides align to TRBD1. The CDR3 covers 13 residues. V gave up 6 bases and J gave up 7 bases; unmatched junction bases: 8. CDR1 MDHEN and CDR2 SYDVKM come from the germline V gene.

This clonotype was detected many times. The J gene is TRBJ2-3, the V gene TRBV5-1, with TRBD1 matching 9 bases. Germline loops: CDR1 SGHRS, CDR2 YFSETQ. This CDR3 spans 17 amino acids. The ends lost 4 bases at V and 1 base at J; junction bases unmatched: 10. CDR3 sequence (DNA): TGCGCCAGCAGCGCCGGGACAGGGTCAGGGGGCACAGATACGCAGTATTTT. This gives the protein CASSAGTGSGGTDTQYF. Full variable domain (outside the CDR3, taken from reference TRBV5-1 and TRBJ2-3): KAGVTQTPRYLIKTRGQQVTLSCSPISGHRSVSWYQQTPGQGLQFLFEYFSETQRNKGNFPGRFSGRQFSNSRSEMNVSTLELGDSALYLCASSAGTGSGGTDTQYFGPGTRLTVL.